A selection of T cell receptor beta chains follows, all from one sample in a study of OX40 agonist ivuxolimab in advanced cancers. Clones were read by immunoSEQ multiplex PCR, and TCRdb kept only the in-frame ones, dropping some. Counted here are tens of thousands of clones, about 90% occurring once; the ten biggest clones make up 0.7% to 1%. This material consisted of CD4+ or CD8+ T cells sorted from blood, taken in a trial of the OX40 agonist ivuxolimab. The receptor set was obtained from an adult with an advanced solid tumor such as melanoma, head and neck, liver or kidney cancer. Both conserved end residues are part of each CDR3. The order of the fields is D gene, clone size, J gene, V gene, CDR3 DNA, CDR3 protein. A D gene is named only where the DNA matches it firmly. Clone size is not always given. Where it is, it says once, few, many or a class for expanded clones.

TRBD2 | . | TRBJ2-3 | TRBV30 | TGTGCCTGGATGGCTAGCGGGAGGCGAGATACGCAGTATTTT | CAWMASGRRDTQYF
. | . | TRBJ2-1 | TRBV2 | TGTGCCAGCAGTGATGGGGTACTCAATGAGCAGTTCTTC | CASSDGVLNEQFF
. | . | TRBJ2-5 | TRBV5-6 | TGTGCCAGCAGCTTTGGGGGGGCAACGGCCGGCACCCAGTACTTC | CASSFGGATAGTQYF
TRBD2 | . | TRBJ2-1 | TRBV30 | TGTGCCTGGAGTGTAGGGCTAGCGGGTGGTGAGCAGTTCTTC | CAWSVGLAGGEQFF
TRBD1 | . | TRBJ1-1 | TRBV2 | TGTGCCAGCAGTCCGGACAGGGTCACTGAAGCTTTCTTT | CASSPDRVTEAFF
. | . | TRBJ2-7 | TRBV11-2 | TGTGCCAGCAGCCTGAGCTCCTACGAGCAGTACTTC | CASSLSSYEQYF
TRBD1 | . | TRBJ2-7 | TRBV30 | TGTGCCTGGGGGGACAGGGTGAAGTACTTC | CAWGDRVKYF
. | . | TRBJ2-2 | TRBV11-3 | TGTGCCAGCAGCCCGGGCCAAACCGGGGAGCTGTTTTTT | CASSPGQTGELFF
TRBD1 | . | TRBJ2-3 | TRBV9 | TGTGCCAGCAGCCTCTTCGGGCAGGGGGCCGCAGATACGCAGTATTTT | CASSLFGQGAADTQYF
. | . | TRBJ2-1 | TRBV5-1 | TGCGCCAGCAGCTTGAGGGTGGAGGGTGAGCAGTTCTTC | CASSLRVEGEQFF
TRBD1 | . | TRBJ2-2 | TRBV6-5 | TGTGCCAGCAGGAGACAGGGTTCGAACACCGGGGAGCTGTTTTTT | CASRRQGSNTGELFF
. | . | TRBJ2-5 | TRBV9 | TGTGCCAGCAGCGAGGGGTCCGGGATTTTAGGGGAGACCCAGTACTTC | CASSEGSGILGETQYF
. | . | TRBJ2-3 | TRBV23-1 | TGCGCCAGCAGTCAATCCCGAGGGTGGGGCACAGATACGCAGTATTTT | CASSQSRGWGTDTQYF
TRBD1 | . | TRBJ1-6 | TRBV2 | TGTGCCAGCAGTCTGGCAGGGGGTGGTAATGGCTCACCCCTCCACTTT | CASSLAGGGNGSPLHF
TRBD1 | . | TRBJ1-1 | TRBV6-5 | TGTGCCAGCAGCCACGGTGGGACAGTGAACACTGAAGCTTTCTTT | CASSHGGTVNTEAFF
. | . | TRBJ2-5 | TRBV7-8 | TGTGCCAGCAGCTCGGACGGGGACCAAGAGACCCAGTACTTC | CASSSDGDQETQYF
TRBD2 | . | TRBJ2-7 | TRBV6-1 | TGTGCCAGCAACAAGGGGACTAGCTTCTACGAGCAGTACTTC | CASNKGTSFYEQYF
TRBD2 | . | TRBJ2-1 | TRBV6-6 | TGTGCCAGCAGGGGGACTAGAGACAATGAGCAGTTCTTC | CASRGTRDNEQFF
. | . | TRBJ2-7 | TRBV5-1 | TGCGCCAGCCGCCCTTTAGAGGGGCAGGGGATCTCCTACGAGCAGTACTTC | CASRPLEGQGISYEQYF
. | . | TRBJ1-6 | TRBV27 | TGTGCCAGGCACGGCCTCCACTTT | CARHGLHF
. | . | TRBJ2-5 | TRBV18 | TGTGCCAGCTCACCATCACAAGAGACCCAGTACTTC | CASSPSQETQYF
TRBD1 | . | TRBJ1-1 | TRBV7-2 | TGTGCCAGCAACCCGTACAGGGGGCCTACCTACACTGAAGCTTTCTTT | CASNPYRGPTYTEAFF
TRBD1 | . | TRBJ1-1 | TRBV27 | TGTGCCAGCGGGGACAGGGGCACTGAAGCTTTCTTT | CASGDRGTEAFF
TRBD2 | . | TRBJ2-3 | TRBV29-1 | TGCAGCGTCCACGGACTAGTAGATACGCAGTATTTT | CSVHGLVDTQYF
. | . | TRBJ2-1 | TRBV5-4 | TGTGCCAGCAGCTTGCCAGGGAGGGGGGGCGATGAGCAGTTCTTC | CASSLPGRGGDEQFF
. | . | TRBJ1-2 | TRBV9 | TGTGCCAGCAGCGTAGGGGGGGCGGCTGATGGCCACACCTTC | CASSVGGAADGHTF
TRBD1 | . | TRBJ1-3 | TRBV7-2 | TGTGCCAGCAGCCCTGTCCCGGGACAGGGGTACACCATATATTTT | CASSPVPGQGYTIYF
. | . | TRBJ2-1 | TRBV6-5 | TGTGCCAGCAGTTACTACGAACAGGGTTCTGGCAATGAGCAGTTCTTC | CASSYYEQGSGNEQFF
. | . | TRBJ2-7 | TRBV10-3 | TGTGCCATCAGTGACAGGCCACCTTCTTACGAGCAGTACTTC | CAISDRPPSYEQYF
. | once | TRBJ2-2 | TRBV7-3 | TGTGCCAGCAGCTTACAGCGGGTGAACACCGGGGAGCTGTTTTTT | CASSLQRVNTGELFF
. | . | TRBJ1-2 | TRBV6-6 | TGTGCCAGCACCTCCCTCCTCGGGGCGGGTGGCTACACCTTC | CASTSLLGAGGYTF
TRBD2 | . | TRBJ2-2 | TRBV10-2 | TGCGCCAGCAGTGCAATGAGGGGAGGGACCGGGGAGCTGTTTTTT | CASSAMRGGTGELFF
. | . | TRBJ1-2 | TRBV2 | TGTGCCAGCAGGTCCGCGGGTCCGGCTGGCTACACCTTC | CASRSAGPAGYTF
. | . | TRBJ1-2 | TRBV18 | TGTGCCAGCTCACCAAGCGGGGGGCTCGACTATGGCTACACCTTC | CASSPSGGLDYGYTF
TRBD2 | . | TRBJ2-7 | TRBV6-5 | TGTGCCAGCAGCTCTTACGGGACTAGCGGCTACGAGCAGTACTTC | CASSSYGTSGYEQYF
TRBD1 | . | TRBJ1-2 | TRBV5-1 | TGCGCCAGCAGCTTGGATAATGGGACAGGGGGTGAAGCTAACTATGGCTACACCTTC | CASSLDNGTGGEANYGYTF
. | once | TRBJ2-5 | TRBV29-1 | TGCAGCGTTGTGGGTCTCATGATACAAGAGACCCAGTACTTC | CSVVGLMIQETQYF
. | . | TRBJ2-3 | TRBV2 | TGTGCCAGCAGCGCTAGCACAGATACGCAGTATTTT | CASSASTDTQYF
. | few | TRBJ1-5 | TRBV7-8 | TGTGCCAGCAGCCGGATCGGTCAGCCCCAGCATTTT | CASSRIGQPQHF
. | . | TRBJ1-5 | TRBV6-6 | TGTGCCAGCAGTTCTCAAGAGGGTGCGGGTCAGCCCCAGCATTTT | CASSSQEGAGQPQHF